The 31 T cell receptor beta chains given below trace back to one sample, sequenced in a study of blood T cell repertoires in COVID-19. TCRdb's copy holds only in-frame clones and misses some; the assay was immunoSEQ multiplex PCR. The profile shows tens of thousands of clones, 84% of them singletons. The source material was peripheral blood. The receptors shown here come from a man between 60 and 75 years old with acute or convalescent COVID-19.

V is TRBV2 and J is TRBJ2-3; D is perhaps TRBD2 (5 bases). CDR3 length: 16 amino acids. Trimming left V 5 bases short and J 4 bases short, with 19 bases between. Germline V gives CDR1 SNHLY, CDR2 FYNNEI. As DNA, the CDR3 is TGTGCCAGCAGTCTTATGGCGGCTAGCAGCGCAGATACGCAGTATTTT. Translated, it gives CASSLMAASSADTQYF. Drawing the rest from reference TRBV2 and TRBJ2-3, the complete variable domain is EPEVTQTPSHQVTQMGQEVILRCVPISNHLYFYWYRQILGQKVEFLVSFYNNEISEKSEIFDDQFSVERPDGSNFTLKIRSTKLEDSAMYFCASSLMAASSADTQYFGPGTRLTVL.

This chain uses TRBV2 with TRBJ1-6; a weak D match, TRBD1 (5 bases). V shed 6 bases and J shed 5 bases, with 14 bases lying between them. Looked up from germline, CDR1 is SNHLY and CDR2 is FYNNEI. The length of the CDR3 is 15 residues. Written as DNA, the CDR3 is TGTGCCAGCAGGGGACTGCGGGGGGATAATTCACCCCTCCACTTT. Amino acid sequence: CASRGLRGDNSPLHF.

The chain employs TRBV28 and TRBJ1-5; 7 nucleotides agree with TRBD1. Trimming cost V 10 bases and J 0 bases; bases outside gene matches: 9. The CDR3 totals 15 residues. Per the germline V gene, CDR1 is MDHEN and CDR2 is SYDVKM. CDR3: CAISGTEYSNQPQHF. DNA for the CDR3: TGTGCCATCTCCGGGACAGAATATAGCAATCAGCCCCAGCATTTT.

J is TRBJ1-5 and V is TRBV19; 8 bases are a match to TRBD1. The CDR3 has 15 residues. Germline CDR1 reads LNHDA; CDR2 reads SQIVND (reference sequence). The J segment lost 0 bases and the V segment lost 5 bases, leaving 3 bases of the junction unmatched. Here the CDR3 reads CASSGGQGSNQPQHF. In nucleotides, the CDR3 is TGTGCCAGTAGTGGAGGACAGGGTAGCAATCAGCCCCAGCATTTT.

This clone appeared once. The CDR3, as DNA: TGTGCCAGCAGAACAGTTATTTCGGACACTGAAGCTTTCTTT. Amino acid sequence: CASRTVISDTEAFF. The chain couples TRBV2 to TRBJ1-1; D not certain. This CDR3 is built from 14 residues. V gave up 6 bases and J gave up 3 bases, with 14 bases separating them. CDR1 is SNHLY, CDR2 FYNNEI, per germline.

The rearrangement links TRBV2 to TRBJ1-6; 7 bases align to TRBD1. V lost 4 bases to trimming and J lost 7 bases; unmatched junction nucleotides: 7. The CDR3 is 15 amino acids. Germline V lookup: CDR1 SNHLY, CDR2 FYNNEI. CDR3 coding DNA: TGTGCCAGCAGTGGTGAGGGGGCGGAAAATTCACCCCTCCACTTT. This translates into CASSGEGAENSPLHF. Combining the CDR3 with reference TRBV2 and TRBJ1-6 gives the whole variable domain EPEVTQTPSHQVTQMGQEVILRCVPISNHLYFYWYRQILGQKVEFLVSFYNNEISEKSEIFDDQFSVERPDGSNFTLKIRSTKLEDSAMYFCASSGEGAENSPLHFGNGTRLTVT.

The V gene is TRBV10-3, the J gene TRBJ2-1, with D uncertain. The length of the CDR3 is 16 residues. Trimming took 0 bases from V and 9 from J, leaving 18 bases between them. CDR1 is ENHRY, CDR2 SYGVKD, per germline. CDR3 coding DNA: TGTGCCATCAGTGAGTCGATGGTTAATAGTCCGGGTGAGCAGTTCTTC. Translated: CAISESMVNSPGEQFF.

This clone was seen once. This chain uses TRBV11-2 with TRBJ2-2, with 8 bases aligning to TRBD1. The germline V gene has CDR1 SGHAT and CDR2 FQNNGV. The V gene end was trimmed by 4 bases and the J gene end by 2 bases; junction bases not matched to a gene: 9. This CDR3 region has 17 residues. CDR3 bases: TGTGCCAGCAGCTCTCGGGCCGGGACAGGCAACACCGGGGAGCTGTTTTTT. This encodes CASSSRAGTGNTGELFF.

V and J are TRBV6-5 and TRBJ2-1; D not certain. In germline, CDR1 is MNHEY, CDR2 SVGAGI. V shed 0 bases and J shed 7 bases, with 7 bases lying between them. The CDR3 covers 13 residues. CDR3 in DNA: TGTGCCAGCAGTTACTCAACAGTTAATGAGCAGTTCTTC. Its protein is CASSYSTVNEQFF.

Turning to this clone: Distinct nucleotide sequences in the sample also encode this CDR3. CDR3 in DNA: TGTGCCAGCAGCGTAGGGGACACCTCCTCCTACAATGAGCAGTTCTTC. Translated: CASSVGDTSSYNEQFF. This chain connects TRBV9 to TRBJ2-1, with a weak D call TRBD1 (6 bases). In germline, CDR1 is SGDLS, CDR2 YYNGEE. Trimming left V 0 bases short and J 0 bases short, with 10 bases between. The CDR3 sequence is 16 residues long.

The rearrangement uses TRBV12-3 or TRBV12-4 and TRBJ1-1, with a tentative D call TRBD1 (5 bases). Trimming cost V 3 bases and J 10 bases, with 12 bases left between them. This CDR3 comprises 12 residues. The CDR3 DNA follows: TGTGCCAGCAGTTTGGGGCGGCTAGGAGCTTTCTTT. Protein product: CASSLGRLGAFF.

This clone was counted between two and nine times. This rearrangement joins TRBV7-2 to TRBJ1-3, with 9 bases identical to TRBD1. The CDR3 length is 17 residues. CDR1 is SGHTA, CDR2 FQGNSA, per germline. With 2 bases clipped from V and 4 bases from J, the junction kept 9 bases outside the gene matches. CDR3 DNA sequence: TGTGCCAGCAGCTTAATCCGGGACAGGGTGGGCGGAAACACCATATATTTT. This sequence encodes CASSLIRDRVGGNTIYF.

V gene TRBV30 combines with J gene TRBJ1-6; possible D gene TRBD1, 5 bases. CDR3 size: 14 residues. With 4 bases removed from V and 10 bases from J, the gap between germline ends came to 17 bases. Per germline, CDR1 GTSNPN and CDR2 SVGIG (reference sequence). The CDR3 is CAWIRKGKSSPLHF. The CDR3 DNA reads TGTGCCTGGATCAGAAAGGGGAAAAGCTCACCCCTCCACTTT.

This clone was seen a few times. The CDR3: CASSQVQENTEAFF. The CDR3 nucleotides are TGCGCCAGCAGTCAAGTACAGGAGAACACTGAAGCTTTCTTT. The chain recombines TRBV10-1 with TRBJ1-1, with a possible D match to TRBD1 (5 bases). Deletions cut 5 bases from V and 1 base from J, with 11 bases between. This CDR3 has 14 residues. Per the germline V gene, CDR1 is WNHNN and CDR2 is SYGVQD (reference sequence).

The V and J genes are TRBV4-1 and TRBJ1-5; D is possibly TRBD1 (5 bases). In germline, CDR1 is MGHRA, CDR2 YSYEKL. The CDR3 contains 15 residues. V was trimmed by 3 bases and J by 9 bases, leaving 18 bases between them. The CDR3 sequence is CASSHADTRARPQHF. The CDR3, as DNA: TGCGCCAGCAGCCACGCGGACACAAGAGCGCGGCCCCAGCATTTT.

The count of this clone is one. The chain combines TRBV19 with TRBJ1-1; the D gene is possibly TRBD1 (5 bases). From germline, CDR1 is LNHDA and CDR2 SQIVND (reference sequence). This CDR3 is built from 13 residues. With 5 bases removed from V and 1 base from J, the gap between germline ends came to 8 bases. CDR3 sequence: CASSWRGNTEAFF. Here the CDR3 DNA reads TGTGCCAGTAGTTGGAGGGGGAACACTGAAGCTTTCTTT.

V is TRBV18 and J is TRBJ1-1; possible D gene TRBD1, 6 bases. V lost 0 bases and J 0 bases, leaving 11 bases between the germline ends. The V gene's germline CDR1 is KGHSH and CDR2 LQKENI. The CDR3 extends over 16 amino acids. The CDR3 spells CASSPPTGQMNTEAFF. The CDR3 coding sequence is TGTGCCAGCTCACCACCGACAGGTCAGATGAACACTGAAGCTTTCTTT. The full variable domain, completed using reference TRBV18 and TRBJ1-1, is NAGVMQNPRHLVRRRGQEARLRCSPMKGHSHVYWYRQLPEEGLKFMVYLQKENIIDESGMPKERFSAEFPKEGPSILRIQQVVRGDSAAYFCASSPPTGQMNTEAFFGQGTRLTVV.

V usage is TRBV5-6 and J usage is TRBJ1-2; no definite D call. This CDR3 has 13 residues. V shed 2 bases and J shed 0 bases, with 5 bases lying between them. Germline CDR1 and CDR2: SGHDT and YYEEEE. The CDR3 sequence is CASSLTANYGYTF. The CDR3 coding sequence is TGTGCCAGCAGCTTAACAGCTAACTATGGCTACACCTTC.

The genes are TRBV5-1 and TRBJ2-4, with 10 bases aligning to TRBD2. Unmatched junction bases numbered 7, after V lost 0 bases and J lost 4 bases. Looked up from germline, CDR1 is SGHRS and CDR2 is YFSETQ. The CDR3 is 17 residues long. Written as DNA, the CDR3 is TGCGCCAGCAGCTTGGCCAGTAGCGGGGGGCCAAAAAACATTCAGTACTTC. Residues: CASSLASSGGPKNIQYF.

CDR3 protein: CASSHNRRQGRRQPQHF. The CDR3 DNA sequence: TGTGCCAGCAGTCACAACCGACGACAGGGTCGGCGACAGCCCCAGCATTTT. The chain couples TRBV6-8 to TRBJ1-5; 7 bases fit TRBD1. The trim removed 5 bases at V and 7 bases at J, leaving 17 bases unmatched. Germline CDR1 MNHGY, CDR2 SAAAGT. The CDR3 contains 17 residues.

The CDR3 DNA is TGTGCCACCAGCAGGGGTGACACATCCACGGCTGGCTACACCTTC. Its protein is CATSRGDTSTAGYTF. The J gene is TRBJ1-2, the V gene TRBV15; no firm D call. Germline CDR1 and CDR2: LNHNV and YYDKDF (reference sequence). There are 15 residues in the CDR3. Trimming removed 3 bases from V and 7 bases from J, with 18 bases in between.

The rearrangement uses TRBV29-1 and TRBJ2-2; D is unresolved. The CDR3 totals 13 residues. In germline, CDR1 is SQVTM, CDR2 ANQGSEA. V was pared by 1 base and J by 2 bases, with 5 bases between. CDR3 sequence (DNA): TGCAGCGTTGAAGGGAGTAACACCGGGGAGCTGTTTTTT. Translated: CSVEGSNTGELFF.

The chain employs TRBV3-1 (or the pseudogene TRBV3-2) and TRBJ2-7; perhaps TRBD1 as D (5 bases). This CDR3 has 14 residues. Germline V CDR1 and CDR2: LGHDT, YNNKEL (reference sequence). The V end lost 4 bases, the J end lost 0 bases, and 10 bases lay between the germline ends. This CDR3 reads CASSLSQGSYEQYF. The CDR3 DNA is TGTGCCAGCAGCCTAAGTCAGGGCTCCTACGAGCAGTACTTC.

The genes are TRBV7-2 and TRBJ1-5; 11 bases are shared with TRBD1. V lost 5 bases, J lost 5 bases, and 5 bases stayed unmatched. The CDR3 runs to 15 residues. Germline assignment: CDR1 SGHTA and CDR2 FQGNSA. The CDR3 sequence: CASSPRTGGDQPQHF. CDR3 DNA sequence: TGTGCCAGCAGCCCCAGGACAGGGGGCGATCAGCCCCAGCATTTT.

The genes are TRBV3-1 (or the pseudogene TRBV3-2) and TRBJ2-5, with 8 nucleotides matching TRBD2. J was trimmed by 7 bases and V by 0 bases; bases with no gene match: 7. Germline-derived CDR1 and CDR2 are LGHDT and YNNKEL (reference sequence). This CDR3 region has 15 residues. The CDR3 DNA follows: TGTGCCAGCAGCCAAGATGGTCGGGAGGGTCGGACCCAGTACTTC. Amino acids: CASSQDGREGRTQYF.

The chain carries TRBV2 and TRBJ1-2, with a weak D call TRBD1 (5 bases). This CDR3 contains 14 residues. In germline, CDR1 is SNHLY, CDR2 FYNNEI. V was clipped by 9 bases and J by 7 bases, with 21 bases between them. CDR3 sequence reads: CASVNKARRGGYTF. CDR3 bases: TGTGCCAGTGTTAATAAGGCCCGAAGGGGTGGCTACACCTTC. Full variable domain (outside the CDR3, taken from reference TRBV2 and TRBJ1-2): EPEVTQTPSHQVTQMGQEVILRCVPISNHLYFYWYRQILGQKVEFLVSFYNNEISEKSEIFDDQFSVERPDGSNFTLKIRSTKLEDSAMYFCASVNKARRGGYTFGSGTRLTVV.

The chain employs TRBV7-3 and TRBJ2-5; 9 nucleotides agree with TRBD2. Germline assignment: CDR1 SGHTA and CDR2 FQGTGA. The CDR3 spans 16 residues. The ends lost 5 bases at V and 0 bases at J; junction bases unmatched: 7. CDR3 sequence reads: CASSPGLAHYQETQYF. CDR3 in DNA: TGTGCCAGCAGCCCCGGACTAGCGCACTACCAAGAGACCCAGTACTTC.

The chain carries TRBV6-5 and TRBJ2-2; D not certain. Germline V lookup: CDR1 MNHEY, CDR2 SVGAGI. With 2 bases removed from V and 1 base from J, the gap between germline ends came to 8 bases. This CDR3 is built from 15 residues. In nucleotides, the CDR3 is TGTGCCAGCAGTTACACACCCAGGAACACCGGGGAGCTGTTTTTT. Translated: CASSYTPRNTGELFF.

In its sample, this clone was seen a few times. This chain connects TRBV4-2 to TRBJ1-1, with TRBD1 matching 8 bases. Trimming at V came to 4 bases and at J to 0 bases, leaving 1 base not matched to a gene. Germline CDR1 is LGHNA and CDR2 is YNFKEQ. This CDR3 contains 14 residues. The CDR3 reads CASSPDRVNTEAFF. CDR3 sequence (DNA): TGTGCCAGCAGCCCGGACAGGGTGAACACTGAAGCTTTCTTT.

The chain recombines TRBV27 with TRBJ1-4; TRBD1 is a possible D gene (5 bases). V lost 7 bases to trimming and J lost 0 bases, with 18 bases between them. CDR3 length equals 17 residues. The germline CDR1 and CDR2 sequences are MNHEY and SMNVEV (reference sequence). The CDR3 DNA sequence: TGTGCCAGCAAACTAAATAGACAGCCCTCAACTAATGAAAAACTGTTTTTT. Protein: CASKLNRQPSTNEKLFF.

The table lists this clone with a count of one. This chain links TRBV4-1 with TRBJ1-2; D uncertain. This CDR3 is built from 12 residues. CDR1 and CDR2 (germline): MGHRA, YSYEKL. Trimming shortened V by 8 bases and J by 3 bases, and 10 bases separated the two germline ends. The CDR3 protein is CASVERDYGYTF. The CDR3 DNA reads TGCGCCAGCGTTGAGAGGGACTATGGCTACACCTTC.